This TCR beta chain is from a study of tumor-infiltrating lymphocytes in primary liver carcinoma. Study summary: The patients included men and women who were aged 30 to 69 years.

Per the germline V gene, CDR1 is SGHAT and CDR2 is FQNNGV. The CDR3 spans 14 residues. Each 20-30 mg portion of unsorted bulk tissue served as the source for co-extraction of RNA and DNA. Total RNA (approximately 500 ng) served as template for TCR beta cDNA synthesis primed by a constant-region primer. Libraries covering TCR beta were generated through three nested multiplex PCR rounds (using a slightly modified ARM-PCR). Researchers ran the first two PCR rounds for roughly 11 cycles each with TRBV1-TRBV30 forward primers and a C-beta reverse primer. TCRdb recomputed calls from the multiplex PCR reads with MiXCR, one row per CDR3 protein. Altogether 100,000 to 120,000 distinct CDR3 sequences are present, roughly 85% being singletons, with the ten largest covering about 20%. On this clonotype: A read error may account for a junction end that differs from germline.

What was sequenced was liver tumor tissue from sampling region 3. This sample's subset: tumor region T3, left-lateral pole. The origin of this receptor is a middle-aged man with primary liver carcinoma and hepatitis B virus infection. This sequence joins TRBV11-2 and TRBJ2-7, with D perhaps TRBD1 (5 bases). The CDR3 region has the DNA TGTGCCAGCAGCCCGGGCAGGGCGACATACGAGCAGTATTTC. Its translation: CASSPGRATYEQYF.